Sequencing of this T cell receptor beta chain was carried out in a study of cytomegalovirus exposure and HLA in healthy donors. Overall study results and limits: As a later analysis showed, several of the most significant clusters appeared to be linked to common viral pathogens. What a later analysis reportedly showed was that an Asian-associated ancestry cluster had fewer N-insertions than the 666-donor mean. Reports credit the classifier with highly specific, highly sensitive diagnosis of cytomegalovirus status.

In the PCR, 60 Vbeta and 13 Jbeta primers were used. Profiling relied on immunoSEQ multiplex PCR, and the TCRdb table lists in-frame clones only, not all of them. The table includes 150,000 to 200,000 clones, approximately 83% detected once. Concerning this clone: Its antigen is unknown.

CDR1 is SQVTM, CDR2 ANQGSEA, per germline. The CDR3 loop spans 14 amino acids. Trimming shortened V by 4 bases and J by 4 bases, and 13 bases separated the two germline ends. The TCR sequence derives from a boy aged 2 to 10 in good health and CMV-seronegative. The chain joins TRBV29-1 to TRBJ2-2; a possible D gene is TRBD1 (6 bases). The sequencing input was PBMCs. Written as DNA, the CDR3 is TGCAGCGTTGCCCGGACAGACCTCACCGGGGAGCTGTTTTTT. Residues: CSVARTDLTGELFF.